A selection of T cell receptor beta chains follows, all from one sample in a study of tumor-infiltrating lymphocytes in primary liver carcinoma. MiXCR, applied by TCRdb to the multiplex PCR reads, yields one record per CDR3 protein. In the table there are more than 100,000 distinct CDR3 sequences, roughly 70% of which are singletons. Sequenced: tumor-adjacent normal liver tissue. The origin of the receptors is a woman in her sixties with primary liver carcinoma and hepatitis B virus infection. The CDR3 runs from the conserved cysteine through the conserved F or W. The order of the fields is J gene, D gene, clone size, V gene, CDR3 protein, CDR3 DNA. A D gene is named only where the DNA matches it firmly. The size entry is marked missing in some rows and otherwise reads once, few, many or a size class.

>TRBJ1-1|.|few|TRBV6-6
CASNSPGGFEAVF
TGTGCCAGCAATTCCCCTGGGGGTTTTGAAGCTGTCTTT
>TRBJ1-2|.|.|TRBV6-6
CTSSSASNYGYTF
TGTACCAGCAGTTCAGCATCTAACTATGGTTACACCTTC
>TRBJ2-1|TRBD2|.|TRBV6-1
CASSETGPRVSGSFSYNEQFF
TGTGCCAGCAGCGAAACAGGCCCTCGGGTTAGCGGGAGTTTTTCATACAATGAGCAGTTCTTC
>TRBJ2-5|.|many|TRBV4-1
CASSQDLGDWETQYF
TGCGCCAGCAGCCAAGATTTGGGGGATTGGGAGACCCAGTACTTC
>TRBJ1-1|.|many|TRBV4-1
CASSPRVRGTEAFF
TGCGCCAGCAGCCCCAGGGTACGTGGCACTGAAGCTTTCTTT
>TRBJ2-1|TRBD2|.|TRBV28
CASSLLASSGAYNEQFF
TGTGCCAGCAGTTTATTAGCTAGCAGCGGGGCTTACAATGAGCAGTTCTTC
>TRBJ2-7|.|.|TRBV11-2
CASRLDPSNTSEQYF
TGTGCCAGCAGATTAGACCCAAGCAATACGTCCGAGCAGTACTTC
>TRBJ2-7|.|once|TRBV6-2/TRBV6-3
CASSYLWDPTYEQYF
TGTGCCAGCAGTTACCTTTGGGACCCGACCTACGAGCAGTACTTC
>TRBJ2-1|TRBD2|many|TRBV6-5
CASSYAAGGTSYNEQFF
TGTGCCAGCAGTTACGCGGCGGGAGGTACCTCCTACAATGAGCAGTTCTTC
>TRBJ2-7|TRBD2|many|TRBV6-2/TRBV6-3
CASKPSGRGDEQYF
TGTGCCAGCAAACCTAGCGGGAGAGGAGACGAGCAGTACTTC
>TRBJ1-2|.|.|TRBV5-4
CASSSLAKGDGYGNTF
TGTGCCAGCAGCTCCCTTGCAAAAGGGGATGGCTATGGCAACACCTTC
>TRBJ1-1|TRBD1|.|TRBV29-1
CSVAPGQIMNTEAFF
TGCAGCGTCGCCCCGGGACAGATCATGAACACTGAAGCTTTCTTT
>TRBJ1-5|.|many|TRBV29-1
CSVEEGWNQPQHF
TGCAGCGTTGAAGAGGGGTGGAATCAGCCCCAGCATTTT
>TRBJ2-1|.|.|TRBV10-3
CAISAPGHEGYNVQFF
TGTGCCATCAGTGCGCCAGGACACGAAGGGTACAATGTGCAGTTCTTC
>TRBJ2-3|.|.|TRBV12-3/TRBV12-4
CPSSHSLLIADTQYF
TGTCCCAGCAGTCACTCGCTCCTCATTGCAGATACGCAGTATTTT
>TRBJ2-1|TRBD1|.|TRBV12-5
CASGSGQEFNNEQFF
TGTGCTAGTGGTTCCGGACAGGAGTTTAACAATGAGCAGTTCTTC